This T cell receptor beta chain was sequenced in a study of lymphopenia after photon versus proton radiotherapy. The table came from immunoSEQ multiplex PCR; TCRdb's copy has only in-frame clones and leaves some out. The table records around 25,000 clones, more than 80% of them present only once. About this clone: Antigen unknown.

Whole-study findings and limits: Survival link was tested only in deceased patients; proton benefit remains a possibility. Under photons, naive T cells and diversity fell while effector/memory populations rose. Oligoclonal CD8+ Temra expansion after nadir drove photon patients' diversity drop. A bigger post-nadir fall in TCR diversity correlated inversely with survival time in deceased patients.

Germline-derived CDR1 and CDR2 are LNHDA and SQIVND (reference sequence). The trim removed 6 bases at V and 8 bases at J, leaving 10 bases unmatched. This CDR3 is 14 amino acids long. The sample here was peripheral blood, taken from a patient treated with photon-based radiotherapy. The chain links TRBV19 to TRBJ1-2, with TRBD1 matching over 9 bases. The source is a middle-aged man with gastric cancer. The CDR3 spells CASSLTGGISGYTF. The CDR3 nucleotides read TGTGCCAGTAGCCTGACAGGGGGGATATCGGGCTACACCTTC.